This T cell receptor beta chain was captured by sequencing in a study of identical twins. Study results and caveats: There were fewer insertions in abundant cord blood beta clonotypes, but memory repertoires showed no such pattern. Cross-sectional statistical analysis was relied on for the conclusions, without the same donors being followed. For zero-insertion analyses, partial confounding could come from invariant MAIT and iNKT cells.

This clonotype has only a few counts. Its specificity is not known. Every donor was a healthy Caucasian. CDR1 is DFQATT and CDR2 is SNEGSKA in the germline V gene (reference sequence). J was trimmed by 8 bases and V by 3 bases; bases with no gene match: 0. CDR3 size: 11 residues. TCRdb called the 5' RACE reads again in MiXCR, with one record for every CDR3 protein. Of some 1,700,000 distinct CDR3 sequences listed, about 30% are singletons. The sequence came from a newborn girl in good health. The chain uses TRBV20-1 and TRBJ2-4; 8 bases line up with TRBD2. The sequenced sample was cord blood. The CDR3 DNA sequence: TGCAGTGCTAGCGGGAGGGACATTCAGTACTTC. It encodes CSASGRDIQYF.